This entry features one T cell receptor beta chain sequence. Its antigen is unidentified. The sample is drawn from a study of T cells in Graves' hyperthyroidism and ophthalmopathy. Points from the study as a whole: Ophthalmopathy prediction by the model preceded onset by a median approximately 6.9 months.

RNA transcripts were the template for amplifying TCR beta CDR3 regions. A set of HTBI primers served as the primers for a first-round RT-PCR of the TCR CDR3. MiXCR was run by TCRdb on the multiplex PCR reads, yielding one entry per CDR3 protein. Of around 300,000 distinct CDR3 sequences in the sample, roughly 13% are singletons; the top ten hold roughly 7.7%. Diagnostic assessment was based on clinical symptoms, serum thyroxine and TRAb, thyroid ultrasound and orbital computed tomography. CDR1 and CDR2 from the germline V gene are MNHEY and SVGAGI. V lost 7 bases, J lost 3 bases, and 13 bases lay in between. The CDR3 spans 14 residues.

The sequencing sample was made of blood. This rearrangement joins TRBV6-5 to TRBJ1-5; D is unclear. The source is a woman aged 40 to 55 with Graves' hyperthyroidism. CDR3 loop: CASNFYHPNQPQHF. The CDR3 DNA follows: TGTGCCAGCAATTTCTACCACCCCAATCAGCCCCAGCATTTT.